Shown below are 11 T cell receptor beta chains from a single sample sequenced in a study of blood T cell repertoires in COVID-19. Generated by immunoSEQ multiplex PCR, the TCRdb table keeps only in-frame clones and is missing some. In the table there are a few hundred thousand clones, around 85% of which are singletons. The sample comprised PBMCs or T cells enriched from blood (not recorded which). These receptors were taken from a woman aged 35 to 49 with acute COVID-19.

CDR3 DNA sequence: TGTGCCAGCAGTCCCTACCCAGGGGGCTACGAGCAGTACTTC. Encoded protein: CASSPYPGGYEQYF. This sequence joins TRBV28 and TRBJ2-7, with TRBD1 matching over 7 bases. V lost 5 bases, J lost 3 bases, and 7 bases stayed unmatched. The CDR3 has 14 residues. Looked up from germline, CDR1 is MDHEN and CDR2 is SYDVKM.

This chain joins TRBV28 and TRBJ1-5, with 9 bases matching TRBD1. Germline lookup yields CDR1 MDHEN and CDR2 SYDVKM. The CDR3 is 12 residues long. With 5 bases clipped from V and 14 bases from J, the junction kept 7 bases outside the gene matches. Written as DNA, the CDR3 is TGTGCCAGCAGTCGGACAGGGGCCGGTGAGCATTTT. Amino acids: CASSRTGAGEHF.

The CDR3 DNA is TGCGCCAGCAGCTTGAACGGGCAGGGTGGAAATCAGCCCCAGCATTTT. Its protein product is CASSLNGQGGNQPQHF. This chain joins TRBV5-1 and TRBJ1-5; weak D call: TRBD1 (5 bases). V gave up 1 base and J gave up 4 bases, with 15 bases separating them. This CDR3 region has 16 residues. The germline CDR1 and CDR2 sequences are SGHRS and YFSETQ.

This chain joins TRBV7-2 and TRBJ1-5; 8 nucleotides agree with TRBD1. CDR1 is SGHTA, CDR2 FQGNSA, per germline. The CDR3 has 16 residues. The junction had 6 bases not matched to a gene; V was cut back by 5 bases and J by 0 bases. CDR3 sequence: CASSTGTGRSNQPQHF. The CDR3 DNA is TGTGCCAGCAGCACCGGGACAGGTCGTAGCAATCAGCCCCAGCATTTT.

The table lists this clone with a count of one. The genes are TRBV18 and TRBJ1-5; 10 bases agree with TRBD1. Germline lookup yields CDR1 KGHSH and CDR2 LQKENI. J gave up 6 bases and V 4 bases, and 9 bases lay outside the gene matches. This CDR3 is 16 amino acids long. CDR3 protein: CASSLGQGVLTQPQHF. The CDR3 bases are TGTGCCAGCTCACTCGGACAGGGGGTCCTTACTCAGCCCCAGCATTTT.

This chain joins TRBV27 and TRBJ1-2, with D possibly TRBD1 on 6 matching bases. CDR1 and CDR2 (germline): MNHEY, SMNVEV (reference sequence). The ends were cut back, 5 bases at V and 7 bases at J, with 23 bases in the middle. The CDR3 runs 16 residues. The CDR3 sequence: CASSPRGQSIFSGYTF. The CDR3 DNA sequence: TGTGCCAGCAGTCCCAGAGGACAGTCTATTTTTAGTGGCTACACCTTC.

The rearrangement joins TRBV7-9 to TRBJ2-5; 9 nucleotides agree with TRBD1. CDR3 size: 13 residues. Germline V gives CDR1 SEHNR, CDR2 FQNEAQ (reference sequence). J was trimmed by 5 bases and V by 5 bases; bases with no gene match: 3. The CDR3 loop is CASSMGQGETQYF. The CDR3 nucleotides read TGTGCCAGCAGCATGGGACAGGGTGAGACCCAGTACTTC.

This clone has just one count. The chain combines TRBV5-5 with TRBJ1-1, with 8 bases that match TRBD1. CDR1 is SGHKS, CDR2 YYEKEE, per germline (reference sequence). The CDR3 is 14 residues long. V lost 2 bases to trimming and J lost 4 bases; unmatched junction nucleotides: 4. The CDR3 sequence: CASSFGQGATEAFF. The CDR3 DNA is TGTGCCAGCAGCTTTGGCCAGGGGGCCACTGAAGCTTTCTTT.

The chain is built from TRBV3-1 (or the pseudogene TRBV3-2) and TRBJ2-5; tentatively, D is TRBD1 (5 bases). The CDR3 covers 17 residues. The V gene lost 2 bases and the J gene lost 0 bases, with 16 bases spanning the gap. CDR1 and CDR2 from the germline V gene are LGHDT and YNNKEL (reference sequence). The CDR3: CASSQPKGNTYQETQYF. For the CDR3, the DNA is TGTGCCAGCAGCCAACCTAAGGGGAACACCTACCAAGAGACCCAGTACTTC.

This clone was detected once. The CDR3 region has the DNA TGTGCCAGTTTCAGACAGGGAAATTCACCCCTCCACTTT. Its translation: CASFRQGNSPLHF. The chain links TRBV5-6 to TRBJ1-6; 7 nucleotides agree with TRBD1. J was trimmed by 7 bases and V by 8 bases; bases with no gene match: 6. The CDR3 is 13 residues long. Germline CDR1 reads SGHDT; CDR2 reads YYEEEE.

The rearrangement joins TRBV5-1 to TRBJ2-7; TRBD1 might be the D (5 bases). The ends were cut back, 0 bases at V and 7 bases at J, with 17 bases in the middle. This CDR3 comprises 15 residues. The germline V gene has CDR1 SGHRS and CDR2 YFSETQ. The CDR3 nucleotides read TGCGCCAGCAGCTTGGTAACGACAGCCGCCGGGGAGCAGTACTTC. Its protein is CASSLVTTAAGEQYF.